This TCR beta chain emerged from a study of blood T cell repertoires in COVID-19 (TCRdb year 2020). Regarding the study in general: Samples from collaborators originated in the United States, Italy and Spain and spanned both the acute and convalescent phases of COVID-19. Where available, HLA class I and class II types were obtained from metadata supplied by the sample provider rather than from assay-based typing. Samples were obtained from the ongoing ImmuneRACE study (first 160 participants) and from 1,200 or so subjects provided by 6 global collaborators. The repertoires were released in a freely available public database intended as a resource for research on the immune response to SARS-CoV-2. The sample metadata nearly always contained a de-identified subject ID, COVID-19 status, age in years and sex. Subjects who had been exposed to COVID-19, were actively infected with it, or had recovered from it provided the deeply sampled blood TCRbeta repertoires that made up the dataset. The material from the prospective study consisted of cDNA or gDNA derived from T cells, B-cell-depleted T cells, or PBMCs.

V loses 1 base at its end and J loses 4 bases; junction bases beyond the gene matches: 17. Its CDR3 holds 19 amino acids, cysteine through phenylalanine. CDR3 DNA only is kept here, 57 bases in frame from base 1. Collaborating institutions collected whole blood in K2EDTA tubes following their own protocols. For TCRbeta analysis, collaborator samples were shipped as frozen whole blood, as isolated PBMCs, or as DNA extracted from either sample type. TCRbeta CDR3 regions were amplified from genomic DNA by means of the immunoSEQ Assay, a bias-controlled multiplex PCR. In the source study's methods: The number of nucleated cells in each sample was estimated from the amplification of reference gene primers within the assay. To quantify the absolute abundance of each unique TCRbeta CDR3 rearrangement, sequence reads were collapsed and filtered. For each sample, productive Simpson clonality was calculated by taking the square root of Simpson's diversity index across productive rearrangements. The source is immuneACCESS, and TCRdb retained only in-frame sequences with V and J called. Part of the clones is not carried over; for the studies checked, unresolved V genes explain less than half of this, and the remainder is unexplained. The V and J calls and clone size come from that table; D and trimming were worked out from the DNA. The sample profile shows under 350,000 clones; approximately 86% of them were found once. The top ten hold over 1% of the sample.

To note about this clone: The antigen it recognizes is unknown. Base qualities are missing; no much larger clone stands one base away.

Results the study describes overall, beyond this receptor: Clinical and demographic metadata were provided uncurated, with the amount varying by source and participant.

Sequencing input: peripheral blood. The origin of this receptor is a man between 65 and 80 years old with acute or convalescent COVID-19. The chain joins TRBV23-1 to TRBJ1-2; TRBD1 fits 8 bases in the junction. TRBV23-1 is placed among ORFs of uncertain function. The DNA sequence follows: TGCGCCAGCAGTCAATGGAGGTTTAATATCGGGACAGGTGCCTATGGCTACACCTTC. This is translated as CASSQWRFNIGTGAYGYTF.